The 30 T cell receptor beta chains reported below all come from one sample, sequenced in a study of blood T cell repertoires in COVID-19. Profiling relied on immunoSEQ multiplex PCR, and the TCRdb table lists in-frame clones only, not all of them. The repertoire holds roughly 170,000 clones, with about 90% as singletons. The sample consisted of peripheral blood. All receptors derive from a man aged 65-85 years with active or convalescent COVID-19.

This chain joins TRBV15 and TRBJ1-1; the D gene is possibly TRBD1 (5 bases). Germline CDR1 reads LNHNV; CDR2 reads YYDKDF (reference sequence). V was trimmed by 7 bases and J by 1 base, leaving 16 bases between them. The CDR3 sequence is 15 residues long. The CDR3 DNA is TGTGCCACCACCGTATGGGGTACAGGGAACACTGAAGCTTTCTTT. Amino acid sequence: CATTVWGTGNTEAFF.

The rearrangement joins TRBV7-2 to TRBJ1-2; D might be TRBD1 (5 bases). Looked up from germline, CDR1 is SGHTA and CDR2 is FQGNSA. The CDR3 loop spans 16 amino acids. V lost 1 base, J lost 6 bases, and 18 bases lay in between. CDR3 DNA sequence: TGTGCCAGCAGCTTAGGCGGTGCAGGGTGGTCAGATGGCTACACCTTC. It is translated as CASSLGGAGWSDGYTF.

V and J are TRBV11-2 and TRBJ2-1; TRBD2 matches 10 bases. Per the germline V gene, CDR1 is SGHAT and CDR2 is FQNNGV. This CDR3 is built from 19 residues. The ends lost 3 bases at V and 4 bases at J; junction bases unmatched: 15. The CDR3 loop is CASSFTTGAGGSLYNEQFF. CDR3 bases: TGTGCCAGCAGCTTTACCACAGGAGCGGGGGGGAGTTTGTACAATGAGCAGTTCTTC.

The rearrangement joins TRBV18 to TRBJ1-1; D ambiguous. Trimming shortened V by 3 bases and J by 1 base, and 15 bases separated the two germline ends. From germline, CDR1 is KGHSH and CDR2 LQKENI. This CDR3 is 16 amino acids long. The CDR3 DNA sequence: TGTGCCAGCTCACCCTCAGGTTCTCCAGGGAACACTGAAGCTTTCTTT. Amino acid sequence: CASSPSGSPGNTEAFF.

This chain connects TRBV18 to TRBJ1-4; 8 positions agree with TRBD1. CDR1 KGHSH and CDR2 LQKENI come from the germline V gene. V lost 3 bases and J lost 7; bases outside the gene matches: 7. This CDR3 contains 15 residues. The CDR3 is CASSPQDRAAEKLFF. CDR3 bases: TGTGCCAGCTCACCTCAGGACAGGGCTGCTGAAAAACTGTTTTTT.

This clone occurred a few times. The V call is TRBV12-5, the J call TRBJ1-5; D may be TRBD1 (5 bases). Trimming cost V 3 bases and J 4 bases, with 7 bases left between them. The CDR3 length is 13 residues. In germline, CDR1 is LGHNT, CDR2 FRNRAP. CDR3 nucleotide sequence: TGTGCTAGTGGTTTAGACAGAAATCAGCCCCAGCATTTT. Translated: CASGLDRNQPQHF.

This chain joins TRBV28 and TRBJ2-3; tentatively, D is TRBD2 (6 bases). The germline V and J ends were trimmed by 6 bases and 1 base, with 11 bases remaining between them. The CDR3 runs 14 residues. The germline gives CDR1 MDHEN, CDR2 SYDVKM. CDR3 DNA sequence: TGTGCCAGCAGAGATTCGGGAGGCACAGATACGCAGTATTTT. It codes for CASRDSGGTDTQYF.

The CDR3 loop reads CASSSNRAGQPQHF. The CDR3 bases are TGTGCCAGCAGCTCCAACAGGGCAGGGCAGCCCCAGCATTTT. This rearrangement joins TRBV7-2 to TRBJ1-5, with D possibly being TRBD1 (6 bases). CDR1 is SGHTA and CDR2 is FQGNSA in the germline V gene. The length of the CDR3 is 14 residues. Trimming removed 4 bases at V and 7 bases at J, with 14 bases between.

This clone was seen a single time. The V and J genes are TRBV2 and TRBJ1-2, with 8 bases fitting TRBD1. CDR1 and CDR2 (germline): SNHLY, FYNNEI. V shed 9 bases and J 7 bases; nucleotides not matched to a gene: 7. There are 12 residues in the CDR3. CDR3: CASTGGSLGYTF. In DNA, the CDR3 is TGTGCCAGTACAGGGGGTTCCCTTGGCTACACCTTC.

J is TRBJ2-7 and V is TRBV19; TRBD2 aligns across 13 bases. The CDR3 spans 19 residues. Germline trimming cut 7 bases from V and 1 base from J; bases unmatched to any gene: 16. Germline V CDR1 and CDR2: LNHDA, SQIVND (reference sequence). The CDR3 loop is CASTRGSGLAGVRSYEQYF. The CDR3 DNA reads as TGTGCCAGTACCCGAGGCTCTGGACTAGCGGGAGTGAGGTCCTACGAGCAGTACTTC.

This clone appeared many times. The chain links TRBV20-1 to TRBJ2-1, with D uncertain. Germline assignment: CDR1 DFQATT and CDR2 SNEGSKA (reference sequence). The germline V and J ends were trimmed by 3 bases and 0 bases, with 12 bases remaining between them. The CDR3 is 15 residues long. The CDR3 DNA sequence: TGCAGTGCTAGTCCGTCACAGAGCTCCTACAATGAGCAGTTCTTC. This encodes CSASPSQSSYNEQFF.

The CDR3 bases are TGTGCTAGTGGCCCCGGGACAGGGGGAAGCTACGAGCAGTACTTC. Its translation is CASGPGTGGSYEQYF. The chain has TRBV12-5 and TRBJ2-7; 11 bases agree with TRBD1. CDR3 length: 15 amino acids. Germline CDR1 and CDR2: LGHNT and FRNRAP. V lost 6 bases and J lost 3; bases outside the gene matches: 7.

The J gene is TRBJ1-5, the V gene TRBV27; 11 bases are shared with TRBD1. Per the germline V gene, CDR1 is MNHEY and CDR2 is SMNVEV (reference sequence). The CDR3 extends over 15 amino acids. The junction had 4 bases not matched to a gene; V was cut back by 5 bases and J by 4 bases. The CDR3 region is CASSRGQGENQPQHF. DNA of the CDR3: TGTGCCAGCAGTCGGGGACAGGGGGAGAATCAGCCCCAGCATTTT.

The J gene is TRBJ1-1, the V gene TRBV6-2 or TRBV6-3; possibly TRBD1 for D (6 bases). The germline gives CDR1 MNHEY, CDR2 SVGEGT. This CDR3 comprises 16 residues. The V and J ends lost 4 bases and 2 bases respectively, with 17 bases between them. CDR3 coding DNA: TGTGCCAGCAGTTCCATTAGACAGGCGGCTAACACTGAAGCTTTCTTT. Translated: CASSSIRQAANTEAFF.

V gene TRBV30 combines with J gene TRBJ2-2, with TRBD2 matching 8 bases. This CDR3 comprises 14 residues. In germline, CDR1 is GTSNPN, CDR2 SVGIG (reference sequence). V lost 4 bases to trimming and J lost 5 bases; unmatched junction nucleotides: 6. The CDR3, as DNA: TGTGCCTGGATAAGCGGGAGATATACCGGGGAGCTGTTTTTT. Protein: CAWISGRYTGELFF. Complete variable domain (other parts from reference TRBV30 and TRBJ2-2): SQTIHQWPATLVQPVGSPLSLECTVEGTSNPNLYWYRQAAGRGLQLLFYSVGIGQISSEVPQNLSASRPQDRQFILSSKKLLLSDSGFYLCAWISGRYTGELFFGEGSRLTVL.

The chain is built from TRBV5-8 and TRBJ1-1; 7 bases map to TRBD1. CDR3 length equals 14 residues. CDR1 and CDR2 (germline): SGHTS, YDEGEE. Germline trimming cut 0 bases from V and 11 bases from J; bases unmatched to any gene: 10. The CDR3 DNA reads as TGTGCCAGCAGCTTGGAGGGGGCACGACCTTGGGCTTTCTTT. Protein product: CASSLEGARPWAFF.

In its sample, this clone was seen a few times. A junction boundary mismatches the germline segment, possibly from a read error. The chain has TRBV7-9 and TRBJ2-7; 7 bases are shared with TRBD1. The germline V gene encodes CDR1 SEHNR and CDR2 FQNEAQ (reference sequence). The CDR3 covers 10 residues. CDR3 residues: CALGDRVSFF. For the CDR3, the DNA is TGTGCCTTGGGAGACAGGGTTTCATTCTTC.

The chain has TRBV7-2 and TRBJ1-6; the match to TRBD1 covers 9 bases. J lost 3 bases, V lost 5 bases, and 5 bases had no gene match. There are 16 residues in the CDR3. Germline V gives CDR1 SGHTA, CDR2 FQGNSA. CDR3 coding DNA: TGTGCCAGCAGCATTCTGGGACAGGGCTATAATTCACCCCTCCACTTT. As protein: CASSILGQGYNSPLHF.

This chain connects TRBV2 to TRBJ1-4; D not certain. The CDR3 spans 17 residues. Between the trimmed V and J ends, which lost 8 bases and 2 bases, there was a span of 21 bases. Germline CDR1 reads SNHLY; CDR2 reads FYNNEI. The CDR3 sequence: CASVMEGFISTNEKLFF. The CDR3 DNA follows: TGTGCCAGCGTGATGGAGGGTTTTATTTCCACTAATGAAAAACTGTTTTTT.

The V and J genes are TRBV5-1 and TRBJ2-7; 10 positions match TRBD1. CDR3 length: 15 amino acids. V shed 1 base and J 5 bases; nucleotides not matched to a gene: 6. The germline gives CDR1 SGHRS, CDR2 YFSETQ. The CDR3, as DNA: TGCGCCAGCAGCTTGACCGGGACAGGGGTCGACGAGCAGTACTTC. Protein: CASSLTGTGVDEQYF.

CDR3 amino acids: CASTGDRPNSPLHF. The DNA of the CDR3 is TGTGCCAGCACCGGGGACAGGCCAAATTCACCCCTCCACTTT. The genes are TRBV28 and TRBJ1-6, with 8 bases fitting TRBD1. J was trimmed by 7 bases and V by 7 bases; bases with no gene match: 6. This CDR3 spans 14 amino acids. Germline loops: CDR1 MDHEN, CDR2 SYDVKM.

The chain joins TRBV29-1 to TRBJ2-7; weak D call: TRBD2 (5 bases). V lost 7 bases to trimming and J lost 0 bases, with 10 bases between them. The germline CDR1 and CDR2 sequences are SQVTM and ANQGSEA. The CDR3 contains 12 residues. Written as DNA, the CDR3 is TGCAGCGCCCGACGGGGCTCCTACGAGCAGTACTTC. Amino acids: CSARRGSYEQYF.

This rearrangement joins TRBV6-2 or TRBV6-3 to TRBJ1-2; tentatively, D is TRBD1 (5 bases). Germline assignment: CDR1 MNHEY and CDR2 SVGEGT. Trimming pared 0 bases from V and 0 bases from J, leaving 8 bases between. This CDR3 region has 15 residues. This chain's CDR3 is CASSYSGATNYGYTF. The CDR3 coding sequence is TGTGCCAGCAGTTACTCTGGGGCCACTAACTATGGCTACACCTTC.

The table lists this clone with a count of one. This chain uses TRBV11-2 with TRBJ2-2; D unresolved. The CDR3 is 14 amino acids. Germline V lookup: CDR1 SGHAT, CDR2 FQNNGV. Trimming left V 0 bases short and J 4 bases short, with 6 bases between. CDR3 coding DNA: TGTGCCAGCAGCTTAGATCTATCCACCGGGGAGCTGTTTTTT. Its translation: CASSLDLSTGELFF.

The rearrangement links TRBV23-1 to TRBJ2-7; tentative D call: TRBD2 (5 bases). TRBV23-1 is noted as an ORF with a role that remains uncertain. There are 13 residues in the CDR3. V shed 6 bases and J shed 2 bases, with 11 bases lying between them. CDR3 protein: CASSLDFTYEQYF. The CDR3 DNA reads TGCGCCAGCAGCCTGGACTTTACCTACGAGCAGTACTTC.

There are a few counts of this clone. V and J are TRBV11-2 and TRBJ1-1; D is possibly TRBD1 (6 bases). Looked up from germline, CDR1 is SGHAT and CDR2 is FQNNGV. The CDR3 has 14 residues. Trimming cost V 3 bases and J 4 bases, with 12 bases left between them. CDR3 DNA: TGTGCCAGCAGCTTGGGGAGGGGGACCACTGAAGCTTTCTTT. Protein sequence: CASSLGRGTTEAFF. Drawing the rest from reference TRBV11-2 and TRBJ1-1, the complete variable domain is EAGVAQSPRYKIIEKRQSVAFWCNPISGHATLYWYQQILGQGPKLLIQFQNNGVVDDSQLPKDRFSAERLKGVDSTLKIQPAKLEDSAVYLCASSLGRGTTEAFFGQGTRLTVV.

This chain joins TRBV27 and TRBJ2-7, with 7 bases lining up with TRBD1. With V trimmed by 4 bases and J by 2 bases, 5 bases remained unmatched. CDR1 is MNHEY, CDR2 SMNVEV, per germline (reference sequence). The CDR3 is 14 amino acids. Written as DNA, the CDR3 is TGTGCCAGCAGTTCCTACAGGGGAACCTACGAGCAGTACTTC. Protein product: CASSSYRGTYEQYF.

This chain connects TRBV27 to TRBJ1-5; 7 bases match TRBD1. Trimming removed 9 bases from V and 0 bases from J; junction bases left unmatched: 11. This CDR3 comprises 16 residues. The germline V gene encodes CDR1 MNHEY and CDR2 SMNVEV (reference sequence). CDR3 DNA sequence: TGTGCCAGTGCCCCGGGGACAGCTTATAGCAATCAGCCCCAGCATTTT. Amino acids: CASAPGTAYSNQPQHF.

The chain links TRBV9 to TRBJ2-7; TRBD1 agrees at 9 bases. The CDR3 is made up of 15 amino acids. The germline CDR1 and CDR2 sequences are SGDLS and YYNGEE. The V and J ends lost 4 bases and 2 bases, in that order; junction bases with no gene match: 7. The CDR3, as DNA: TGTGCCAGCAGCCAGGGGACAGGGTTTCCCTACGAGCAGTACTTC. Translation: CASSQGTGFPYEQYF.

The genes are TRBV7-2 and TRBJ1-1, with a possible D match to TRBD1 (5 bases). The V gene's germline CDR1 is SGHTA and CDR2 FQGNSA. The CDR3 covers 15 residues. Trimming shortened V by 5 bases and J by 0 bases, and 13 bases separated the two germline ends. CDR3 in amino acids: CASSPEGHLNTEAFF. The DNA for the CDR3 is TGTGCCAGCAGCCCAGAAGGACACTTGAACACTGAAGCTTTCTTT.